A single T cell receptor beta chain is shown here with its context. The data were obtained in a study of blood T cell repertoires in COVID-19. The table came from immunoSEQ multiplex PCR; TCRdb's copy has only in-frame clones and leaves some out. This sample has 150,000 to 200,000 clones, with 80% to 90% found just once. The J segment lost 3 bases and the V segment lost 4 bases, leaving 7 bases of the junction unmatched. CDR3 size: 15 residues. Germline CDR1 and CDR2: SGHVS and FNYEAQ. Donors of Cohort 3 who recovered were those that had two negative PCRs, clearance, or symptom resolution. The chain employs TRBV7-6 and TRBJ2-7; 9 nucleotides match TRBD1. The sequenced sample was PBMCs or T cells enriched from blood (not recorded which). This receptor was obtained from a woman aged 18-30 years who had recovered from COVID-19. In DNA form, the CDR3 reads TGTGCCAGCAGCTCAAAGCCGGGACAGGGCTACGAGCAGTACTTC. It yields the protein CASSSKPGQGYEQYF.